These 8 T cell receptor beta chains share one sample of origin, sequenced in a study of early T cells in non-severe SARS-CoV-2 infection. A single record per CDR3 protein comes from TCRdb applying MiXCR to the 5' RACE reads. The sample has roughly 90,000 distinct CDR3 sequences, approximately 14% seen once. The sample was whole blood. The receptors shown here come from an adult who was a healthcare worker with PCR-confirmed SARS-CoV-2 infection or an uninfected control (not recorded which).

This clonotype came up a few times. The rearrangement joins TRBV20-1 to TRBJ2-3; 9 nucleotides match TRBD1. This CDR3 spans 16 amino acids. Losses at the gene ends were 3 bases for V and 3 bases for J; bases not matched to a gene: 10. Germline values: CDR1 DFQATT, CDR2 SNEGSKA (reference sequence). CDR3 sequence: CSASGAGQGWTDTQYF. CDR3 nucleotides: TGCAGTGCTAGCGGGGCGGGACAGGGTTGGACAGATACGCAGTATTTT.

This clonotype has just one count. The chain joins TRBV12-3 or TRBV12-4 to TRBJ1-1; no clear D. V gave up 4 bases and J gave up 7 bases, with 13 bases separating them. CDR3 length: 13 residues. The DNA for the CDR3 is TGTGCCAGCAGTTCCTTTGCGGGCGGTGAAGCTTTCTTT. This gives the protein CASSSFAGGEAFF.

The V and J genes are TRBV10-2 and TRBJ1-1; D is perhaps TRBD1 (6 bases). V gave up 4 bases and J gave up 4 bases, with 19 bases separating them. Germline V gives CDR1 WSHSY, CDR2 SAAADI. This CDR3 contains 16 residues. The CDR3 sequence: CASSVDQLRGGTEAFF. In DNA, the CDR3 is TGCGCCAGCAGTGTGGACCAACTCCGAGGGGGCACTGAAGCTTTCTTT.

In this sample, this clonotype turned up a few times. The rearrangement links TRBV29-1 to TRBJ2-1; 10 positions match TRBD2. The J segment lost 0 bases and the V segment lost 5 bases, leaving 7 bases of the junction unmatched. Germline V CDR1 and CDR2: SQVTM, ANQGSEA. The CDR3 contains 16 residues. The CDR3 spells CSVCPSGGSSYNEQFF. The CDR3 DNA sequence: TGCAGCGTTTGTCCTAGCGGGGGAAGCTCCTACAATGAGCAGTTCTTC.

Many counts were recorded for this clonotype. The rearrangement uses TRBV7-6 and TRBJ1-2, with 9 bases matching TRBD1. V trimming: 5 bases; J trimming: 7 bases; junction bases outside the gene matches: 5. The CDR3 covers 13 residues. Germline CDR1 SGHVS, CDR2 FNYEAQ. CDR3 sequence (DNA): TGTGCCAGCAGCCCGGGACAGGGAGGTGGCTACACCTTC. This encodes CASSPGQGGGYTF.

This clonotype was picked up a small number of times. The germline gene is not matched at one end of the junction; a read error may be the cause. The genes are TRBV29-1 and TRBJ1-5, with D perhaps matching TRBD1 (6 bases). The CDR3 contains 12 residues. Germline CDR1 reads SQVTM; CDR2 reads ANQGSEA. The CDR3 DNA follows: TGCAGCGTTGCACAGGGCAACCAGCCCCAGCATTTT. It yields the protein CSVAQGNQPQHF.

This clonotype occurred a few times. CDR3 nucleotides: TGTGCCAGCAGCTCATTTAGGGGATGGGACACAGATACGCAGTATTTT. Translated: CASSSFRGWDTDTQYF. The chain uses TRBV6-1 and TRBJ2-3, with D tentatively TRBD1 (5 bases). CDR3 length: 16 amino acids. Per germline, CDR1 MNHNS and CDR2 SASEGT. The germline V and J ends were trimmed by 6 bases and 2 bases, with 18 bases remaining between them.

This sequence joins TRBV7-9 and TRBJ1-6; D remains ambiguous. Trimming stripped 2 bases from V and 9 bases from J, with 14 bases between. Germline V lookup: CDR1 SEHNR, CDR2 FQNEAQ (reference sequence). This CDR3 is 15 amino acids long. CDR3 nucleotide sequence: TGTGCCAGCAGCTTAAACGACGGTGAAACTTCACCCCTCCACTTT. Translation: CASSLNDGETSPLHF.